This record covers a single T cell receptor beta chain. The sample originates from a study of blood T cell repertoires in COVID-19. The ends lost 3 bases at V and 3 bases at J; junction bases unmatched: 10. This CDR3 is built from 18 residues. The germline V gene encodes CDR1 SGHDN and CDR2 FVKESK. Generated by immunoSEQ multiplex PCR, the TCRdb table keeps only in-frame clones and is missing some. The data contain under 250,000 clones, roughly 86% of them singletons. The TCR originated in a woman in her fifties or sixties who had recovered from COVID-19. Sample: peripheral blood. This chain links TRBV14 with TRBJ2-2; 10 bases line up with TRBD1. For the CDR3, the DNA is TGTGCCAGCAGCCAGCGCTCAGCCGGGACAGGGGACACCGGGGAGCTGTTTTTT. Its translation: CASSQRSAGTGDTGELFF.